This T cell receptor beta chain is from a study of vaccination effects on CD4 cells after COVID-19. Study findings and constraints: Researchers report that only 1 of 255 vaccine-induced clones in healthy vaccinees cross-reacted with common cold coronaviruses. Whether induced by infection or by vaccine, clones showed marked clonal contraction late after vaccination.

The table came from immunoSEQ multiplex PCR; TCRdb's copy has only in-frame clones and leaves some out. The table lists about 73,000 clones, approximately 72% of them singletons. As regards this clone: Its cognate antigen is unknown.

The CDR3 contains 11 residues. CDR1 is MNHEY and CDR2 is SVGAGI in the germline V gene. Trimming pared 7 bases from V and 5 bases from J, leaving 8 bases between. Expansion of antigen-specific CD4+ T cells with viral peptide pools was carried out by the ViraFEST assay before sequencing. When less than 13 days of culture had elapsed, CD4+ T cells were isolated. None of the vaccinated had previously contracted SARS-CoV-2, and their nucleocapsid antibodies tested negative. Every well housed some 1.8 million PBMC, which grew in culture alongside about 10 IU/ml IL-2 and 10 ug/ml peptides. A half-volume exchange with IL-2 medium occurred on days 3 and 7.

Specimen: CD4+ T cells from PBMCs cultured with HCoV-NL63 spike peptides, collected before COVID-19 vaccination. The chain carries TRBV6-5 and TRBJ1-1, with D perhaps TRBD1 (6 bases). The TCR was taken from a human donor who received a COVID-19 vaccine. The CDR3 sequence: CASTQGTEAFF. CDR3 nucleotide sequence: TGTGCCAGCACCCAGGGGACTGAAGCTTTCTTT.